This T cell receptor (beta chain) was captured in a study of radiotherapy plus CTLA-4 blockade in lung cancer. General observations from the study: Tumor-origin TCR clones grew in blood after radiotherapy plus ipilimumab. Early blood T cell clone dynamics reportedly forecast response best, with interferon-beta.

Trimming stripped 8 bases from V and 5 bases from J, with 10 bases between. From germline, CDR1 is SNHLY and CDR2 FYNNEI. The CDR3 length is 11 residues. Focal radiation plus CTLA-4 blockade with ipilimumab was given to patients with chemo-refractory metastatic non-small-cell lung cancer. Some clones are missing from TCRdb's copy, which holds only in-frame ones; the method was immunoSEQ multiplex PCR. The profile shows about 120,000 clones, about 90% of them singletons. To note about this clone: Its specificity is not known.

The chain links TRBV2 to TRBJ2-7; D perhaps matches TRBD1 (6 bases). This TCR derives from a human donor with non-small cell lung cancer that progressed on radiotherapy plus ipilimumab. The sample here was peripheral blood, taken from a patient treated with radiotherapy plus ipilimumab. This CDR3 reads CASGAGDEQYF. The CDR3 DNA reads TGTGCCAGCGGAGCAGGGGACGAGCAGTACTTC.